This is a list of T cell receptor beta chains from one sample in a study of blood T cell repertoires in COVID-19. Generated by immunoSEQ multiplex PCR, the TCRdb table keeps only in-frame clones and is missing some. Of some 170,000 clones in the sample, 70% to 80% were seen once. The material sequenced was peripheral blood. Receptors originate from a man aged 55 to 69 with acute or convalescent COVID-19. The CDR3 runs from the conserved cysteine through the conserved F or W. D genes are given only for firm matches. Clone size appears in some rows only: once, few, many, or a class for an expanded clone.

.,TRBD2,TRBJ2-5,TRBV9,14,CASSLAGAAETQYF,TGTGCCAGCAGTCTAGCGGGGGCTGCGGAGACCCAGTACTTC
.,TRBD1,TRBJ1-4,TRBV30,15,CAWSLQGARSEKLFF,TGTGCCTGGAGTTTACAGGGGGCGCGTTCCGAAAAACTGTTTTTT
.,TRBD1,TRBJ2-7,TRBV29-1,14,CSVIRDRGPYEQYF,TGCAGCGTTATTCGGGACAGGGGACCCTACGAGCAGTACTTC
.,TRBD2,TRBJ2-3,TRBV10-2,12,CASRGGTDTQYF,TGCGCCAGCAGGGGGGGGACAGATACGCAGTATTTT
.,.,TRBJ1-1,TRBV6-5,13,CASSSRSNTEAFF,TGTGCCAGCAGTTCCAGATCGAACACTGAAGCTTTCTTT
.,.,TRBJ2-6,TRBV10-3,15,CAISEGGTGANVLTF,TGTGCCATCAGTGAGGGGGGGACTGGGGCCAACGTCCTGACTTTC
few,.,TRBJ1-2,TRBV6-1,15,CASSEASQLNYGYTF,TGTGCCAGCAGTGAAGCCTCCCAGTTAAACTATGGCTACACCTTC
.,TRBD1,TRBJ2-7,TRBV7-9,15,CASSVGQVLSYEQYF,TGTGCCAGCAGCGTGGGACAGGTTCTCTCCTACGAGCAGTACTTC
.,.,TRBJ1-5,TRBV7-9,13,CASSPGWYQPQHF,TGTGCCAGCAGCCCCGGGTGGTATCAGCCCCAGCATTTT
.,TRBD1,TRBJ1-2,TRBV24-1,14,CATSAGTGLYGYTF,TGTGCCACCAGTGCCGGGACAGGACTCTATGGCTACACCTTC
few,TRBD1,TRBJ2-1,TRBV5-1,15,CASSSGQATYNEQFF,TGCGCCAGCAGCTCGGGACAGGCGACCTACAATGAGCAGTTCTTC
.,.,TRBJ2-7,TRBV5-4,14,CASSLGSSSYEQYF,TGTGCCAGCAGCTTGGGATCTAGCTCCTACGAGCAGTACTTC
once,.,TRBJ2-7,TRBV7-3,14,CASSLTGVGYEQYF,TGTGCCAGCAGCTTAACAGGGGTCGGCTACGAGCAGTACTTC
once,.,TRBJ1-4,TRBV4-1,17,CASSQDRKTRGFEKLFF,TGCGCCAGCAGCCAAGATCGAAAGACAAGGGGGTTTGAAAAACTGTTTTTT
.,TRBD1,TRBJ1-4,TRBV23-1,15,CASSHQDRWGEKLFF,TGCGCCAGCAGTCATCAGGACAGGTGGGGTGAAAAACTGTTTTTT
.,.,TRBJ2-1,TRBV6-5,12,CASKDSYNEQFF,TGTGCCAGCAAGGACTCTTACAATGAGCAGTTCTTC
.,.,TRBJ2-7,TRBV24-1,13,CATSDPDSYEQYF,TGTGCCACCAGTGACCCCGACAGCTACGAGCAGTACTTC
few,.,TRBJ1-2,TRBV5-6,13,CASSPTGGGGYTF,TGTGCCAGCAGCCCGACCGGCGGCGGAGGCTACACCTTC
.,TRBD2,TRBJ2-1,TRBV7-6,15,CASSFEAGGNNEQFF,TGTGCCAGCAGCTTCGAGGCGGGGGGGAACAATGAGCAGTTCTTC
.,.,TRBJ2-1,TRBV11-2,12,CASSSLDNEQFF,TGTGCCAGCAGCTCCCTCGACAATGAGCAGTTCTTC
.,TRBD2,TRBJ2-1,TRBV7-2,16,CASSLDGGGSYNEQFF,TGTGCCAGCAGCTTAGATGGCGGGGGGTCCTACAATGAGCAGTTCTTC
.,TRBD1,TRBJ1-5,TRBV7-2,17,CASSAKGGTGNYQPQHF,TGTGCCAGCAGCGCGAAGGGGGGGACAGGGAATTATCAGCCCCAGCATTTT
once,TRBD1,TRBJ2-5,TRBV7-9,15,CASSFGQGGKETQYF,TGTGCCAGCAGCTTTGGACAGGGGGGGAAAGAGACCCAGTACTTC
.,.,TRBJ2-7,TRBV5-1,14,CASRVGDIPYEQYF,TGCGCCAGCAGGGTTGGGGACATCCCCTACGAGCAGTACTTC
.,.,TRBJ1-6,TRBV21-1,19,CASSKVIRSAGGHNSPLHF,TGTGCCAGCAGCAAAGTAATAAGGTCGGCAGGGGGCCATAATTCACCCCTCCACTTT
once,TRBD1,TRBJ2-7,TRBV6-5,13,CASTSGQGYEQYF,TGTGCCAGCACCTCGGGACAGGGCTACGAGCAGTACTTC
.,TRBD1,TRBJ1-2,TRBV6-5,14,CASSDTGQHYGYTF,TGTGCCAGCAGCGACACGGGACAGCACTATGGCTACACCTTC
.,.,TRBJ2-1,TRBV5-1,13,CASSGSSYNEQFF,TGCGCCAGCAGCGGCAGCTCCTACAATGAGCAGTTCTTC